The sequence of this T cell receptor beta chain was determined in a study of Graves' ophthalmopathy and Graves' hyperthyroidism. In the study overall: Prior to any treatment, peripheral blood was collected at the time of initial diagnosis.

The CDR3 is 12 amino acids. V was pared by 9 bases and J by 2 bases, with 9 bases between. Germline assignment: CDR1 KGHDR and CDR2 SFDVKD. The term stable hyperthyroidism indicated an absence of ophthalmopathy within 18 months of follow-up. The starting material, approximately 10 ml of fresh peripheral blood, provided the PBMCs. Amplified material comprised TCR beta CDR3 regions derived from RNA transcripts. Second-round multiplex PCR followed a first-round RT-PCR using HTBI primers. TCRdb re-called the multiplex PCR reads with MiXCR, one entry per CDR3 protein. The sample lists 350,000 to 400,000 distinct CDR3 sequences, less than 20% occurring once. Study results and caveats: Blood contained most expanded thyroid clonotypes exceeding 0.001 frequency.

This clonotype was observed at least ten times. Its antigen is undetermined. V usage is TRBV24-1 and J usage is TRBJ2-5, with D unclear. The TCR sequence derives from a woman aged 18-29 years with stable Graves' hyperthyroidism. Specimen: peripheral blood. Written as DNA, the CDR3 is TGTGCCACCCCCGGCACACAAGAGACCCAGTACTTC. Its protein product is CATPGTQETQYF.